One and the same sample provided the 29 T cell receptor beta chains below, sequenced in a study of blood T cell repertoires in COVID-19. Only in-frame clones appear in the TCRdb table, and some are missing; sequencing was by immunoSEQ multiplex PCR. The sample carries 65,000 to 85,000 clones, around 82% recorded once. Sequencing was performed on peripheral blood. These receptors all stem from a man aged 50 to 60 with active COVID-19.

This sequence joins TRBV5-1 and TRBJ2-1, with 8 bases identical to TRBD2. Unmatched junction bases numbered 7, after V lost 4 bases and J lost 7 bases. This CDR3 has 14 residues. Germline V gene lookup returns CDR1 SGHRS and CDR2 YFSETQ. CDR3 sequence: CASSVGLGANEQFF. The CDR3, as DNA: TGCGCCAGCAGCGTGGGACTAGGAGCTAATGAGCAGTTCTTC.

A note on this clone: The sample contains more than one DNA sequence encoding this CDR3. The chain joins TRBV11-2 to TRBJ2-1; 9 bases map to TRBD2. This CDR3 has 15 residues. Trimming took 1 base from V and 3 from J; bases not matched to a gene: 1. Germline V lookup: CDR1 SGHAT, CDR2 FQNNGV. CDR3 region: CASSLGAGGYNEQFF. The CDR3 DNA sequence: TGTGCCAGCAGCTTAGGAGCGGGAGGCTACAATGAGCAGTTCTTC.

The chain recombines TRBV29-1 with TRBJ2-5, with TRBD1 identical over 10 bases. The CDR3 covers 15 residues. The junction had 5 bases not matched to a gene; V was cut back by 4 bases and J by 0 bases. CDR1 is SQVTM, CDR2 ANQGSEA, per germline. CDR3 amino acids: CSVGGQGFNQETQYF. The CDR3 bases are TGCAGCGTTGGGGGACAGGGGTTTAACCAAGAGACCCAGTACTTC.

This chain connects TRBV6-7 to TRBJ1-1; 8 bases match TRBD1. TRBV6-7 falls under the ORF class, with uncertain function. There are 16 residues in the CDR3. With 4 bases clipped from V and 3 bases from J, the junction kept 10 bases outside the gene matches. The CDR3 sequence is CASSSTSGTGYTEAFF. The CDR3 coding sequence is TGTGCCAGCAGTTCCACCTCCGGGACAGGCTACACTGAAGCTTTCTTT.

V usage is TRBV5-1 and J usage is TRBJ2-2, with a possible D match to TRBD1 (6 bases). Germline V gives CDR1 SGHRS, CDR2 YFSETQ. The V gene lost 7 bases and the J gene lost 4 bases, with 14 bases spanning the gap. The CDR3 covers 14 residues. This CDR3 is CASAIRGPTGELFF. CDR3 nucleotides: TGCGCCAGCGCGATCAGGGGACCCACCGGGGAGCTGTTTTTT.

The V gene is TRBV7-6, the J gene TRBJ2-1; TRBD2 is a possible D gene (6 bases). CDR3 length: 15 residues. Germline CDR1 is SGHVS and CDR2 is FNYEAQ. V was clipped by 1 base and J by 9 bases, with 16 bases between them. CDR3 sequence (DNA): TGTGCCAGCAGCTTAGTTACGACGGGGGTGAGTGAGCAGTTCTTC. Translation gives CASSLVTTGVSEQFF.

CDR3 amino acids: CASSPYSGSAYEQYF. CDR3 coding DNA: TGTGCCAGCAGCCCATATAGCGGGAGTGCCTACGAGCAGTACTTC. V usage is TRBV7-3 and J usage is TRBJ2-7; TRBD2 matches 9 bases. Per the germline V gene, CDR1 is SGHTA and CDR2 is FQGTGA. The ends lost 5 bases at V and 2 bases at J; junction bases unmatched: 7. The CDR3 has 15 residues.

This clone has only a few counts. The rearrangement links TRBV19 to TRBJ1-2; TRBD1 might be the D (6 bases). V gave up 3 bases and J gave up 0 bases, with 11 bases separating them. CDR1 LNHDA and CDR2 SQIVND come from the germline V gene (reference sequence). This CDR3 region has 15 residues. The CDR3 sequence is CASSMAGDPNYGYTF. The CDR3 DNA follows: TGTGCCAGTAGTATGGCAGGGGACCCTAACTATGGCTACACCTTC.

The chain employs TRBV12-1 and TRBJ2-3; TRBD2, the D gene given by the table, was not confirmed from the DNA. TRBV12-1 is noted as a pseudogene. The CDR3 consists of 15 residues. The CDR3 DNA sequence: TGTGCCAGCAGCTTTGGGGGACTTCCGAGGGATACGCAGTATTTT. Protein sequence: CASSFGGLPRDTQYF.

Of note for this clone: Compared with germline, one end of the junction differs, possibly owing to a read error. This same CDR3 is encoded by further DNA sequences in the sample. J is TRBJ2-2 and V is TRBV7-7, with D hard to call. CDR1 SSHAT and CDR2 FNYEAQ come from the germline V gene (reference sequence). The CDR3 spans 14 residues. CDR3 region: CASSRDSFGGELFF. CDR3 coding DNA: TGTGCTAGCAGCCGTGACTCCTTCGGCGGAGAGCTGTTTTTT.

The table lists this clone with a count of one. V is TRBV2 and J is TRBJ2-5; D uncertain. CDR1 SNHLY and CDR2 FYNNEI come from the germline V gene. V shed 4 bases and J shed 4 bases, with 10 bases lying between them. CDR3 length: 13 residues. CDR3 protein: CASSVQAPETQYF. The CDR3 DNA is TGTGCCAGCAGTGTCCAGGCCCCAGAGACCCAGTACTTC. The complete variable domain, with remaining parts taken from reference TRBV2 and TRBJ2-5, reads EPEVTQTPSHQVTQMGQEVILRCVPISNHLYFYWYRQILGQKVEFLVSFYNNEISEKSEIFDDQFSVERPDGSNFTLKIRSTKLEDSAMYFCASSVQAPETQYFGPGTRLLVL.

The V call is TRBV20-1, the J call TRBJ2-5, with D maybe TRBD2 (5 bases). The CDR3 loop spans 13 amino acids. Trimming removed 3 bases at V and 4 bases at J, with 12 bases between. Germline CDR1 DFQATT, CDR2 SNEGSKA (reference sequence). CDR3 sequence (DNA): TGCAGTGCTAGTCCGGGCGCGGGAGAGACCCAGTACTTC. This encodes CSASPGAGETQYF.

This chain joins TRBV5-5 and TRBJ2-1; possibly TRBD1 for D (6 bases). The CDR3 has 15 amino acids. V dropped 0 bases and J dropped 1 base, with 8 bases sitting between them. Germline loops: CDR1 SGHKS, CDR2 YYEKEE (reference sequence). The CDR3 here is CASSLGQGSYNEQFF. CDR3 nucleotide sequence: TGTGCCAGCAGCTTGGGTCAGGGGTCCTACAATGAGCAGTTCTTC.

The chain combines TRBV5-1 with TRBJ1-3; D is ambiguous. This CDR3 is 15 amino acids long. CDR1 SGHRS and CDR2 YFSETQ come from the germline V gene. V gave up 1 base and J gave up 4 bases, with 12 bases separating them. The CDR3 DNA reads as TGCGCCAGCAGCTTGTCGGCGGTAGCAGGAAACACCATATATTTT. This sequence encodes CASSLSAVAGNTIYF. Complete variable domain (other parts from reference TRBV5-1 and TRBJ1-3): KAGVTQTPRYLIKTRGQQVTLSCSPISGHRSVSWYQQTPGQGLQFLFEYFSETQRNKGNFPGRFSGRQFSNSRSEMNVSTLELGDSALYLCASSLSAVAGNTIYFGEGSWLTVV.

The chain joins TRBV2 to TRBJ1-5, with D maybe TRBD1 (6 bases). V gave up 6 bases and J gave up 1 base, with 16 bases separating them. Germline V gene sequence: CDR1 SNHLY, CDR2 FYNNEI. This CDR3 has 16 amino acids. The CDR3 DNA sequence: TGTGCCAGCAGCGCAGGGGTCGGCGGGAGCAATCAGCCCCAGCATTTT. Residues: CASSAGVGGSNQPQHF.

Here the CDR3 DNA reads TGTGCCAGCAGTCGAAATTGGGGCGTGAGCTCCTACGAGCAGTACTTC. Translation gives CASSRNWGVSSYEQYF. This sequence joins TRBV27 and TRBJ2-7; weak D call: TRBD1 (5 bases). Trimming stripped 5 bases from V and 0 bases from J, with 17 bases between. CDR3 length equals 16 residues. Germline CDR1 and CDR2: MNHEY and SMNVEV (reference sequence).

This clone has only one observation. J is TRBJ2-7 and V is TRBV4-3, with D possibly matching TRBD2 (6 bases). Per the germline V gene, CDR1 is LGHNA and CDR2 is YSLEER. Deletions cut 0 bases from V and 2 bases from J, with 11 bases between. The CDR3 has 15 residues. CDR3: CASSQDLSGAYEQYF. The CDR3 nucleotides read TGCGCCAGCAGCCAAGATCTGTCGGGGGCCTACGAGCAGTACTTC.

This clone has just a few counts. The J gene is TRBJ2-7, the V gene TRBV9; no clear D. Germline V gives CDR1 SGDLS, CDR2 YYNGEE. With 0 bases removed from V and 3 bases from J, the gap between germline ends came to 10 bases. The CDR3 loop spans 14 amino acids. The CDR3 region has the DNA TGTGCCAGCAGCGTAGCTGGGCAATACTACGAGCAGTACTTC. Amino acids: CASSVAGQYYEQYF.

The chain recombines TRBV5-1 with TRBJ2-3; TRBD1 agrees at 7 bases. The CDR3 extends over 15 amino acids. The V gene's germline CDR1 is SGHRS and CDR2 YFSETQ. V lost 4 bases and J lost 5; bases outside the gene matches: 10. The CDR3 DNA follows: TGCGCCAGCAGCCCCTCACAGGGGCGGGTAGATACGCAGTATTTT. Translated: CASSPSQGRVDTQYF.

V usage is TRBV18 and J usage is TRBJ1-1; perhaps TRBD1 as D (5 bases). V lost 1 base and J 1 base, leaving 7 bases between the germline ends. The CDR3 has 14 amino acids. Per the germline V gene, CDR1 is KGHSH and CDR2 is LQKENI. The CDR3 coding sequence is TGTGCCAGCTCACCACTCAGGGCGAACACTGAAGCTTTCTTT. It codes for CASSPLRANTEAFF.

The V call is TRBV28, the J call TRBJ2-5; the D gene is possibly TRBD2 (5 bases). Germline CDR1 MDHEN, CDR2 SYDVKM. The CDR3 spans 15 residues. V lost 3 bases, J lost 0 bases, and 11 bases lay in between. Here the CDR3 DNA reads TGTGCCAGCAGTTTCGGCGGGCAGAACCAAGAGACCCAGTACTTC. Its protein product is CASSFGGQNQETQYF.

CDR3 in amino acids: CASSLTGAYEQYF. DNA of the CDR3: TGTGCCAGCAGCTTAACGGGGGCCTACGAGCAGTACTTC. The rearrangement links TRBV7-2 to TRBJ2-7; D may be TRBD2 (6 bases). The germline gives CDR1 SGHTA, CDR2 FQGNSA. The CDR3 contains 13 residues. Trimming cost V 2 bases and J 2 bases, with 7 bases left between them.

This chain joins TRBV6-2 or TRBV6-3 and TRBJ1-1; 8 nucleotides line up with TRBD1. From germline, CDR1 is MNHEY and CDR2 SVGEGT. The CDR3 runs to 14 residues. V was clipped by 6 bases and J by 2 bases; unmatched bases: 5. CDR3 protein: CASSLTGVNTEAFF. As DNA, the CDR3 is TGTGCCAGCAGCCTGACAGGGGTAAACACTGAAGCTTTCTTT.

This clone was counted between two and nine times. The chain uses TRBV2 and TRBJ2-1, with a weak D call TRBD1 (5 bases). Germline CDR1 SNHLY, CDR2 FYNNEI. The CDR3 length is 13 residues. V lost 7 bases and J 8 bases, leaving 15 bases between the germline ends. CDR3 sequence: CASNAGPEDEQFF. The CDR3 DNA reads as TGTGCCAGCAACGCAGGGCCAGAGGATGAGCAGTTCTTC.

The rearrangement links TRBV12-3 or TRBV12-4 to TRBJ1-1, with D uncertain. There are 12 residues in the CDR3. V shed 2 bases and J shed 4 bases, with 5 bases lying between them. CDR3 DNA: TGTGCCAGCAGTTTACGGTTCACTGAAGCTTTCTTT. Protein product: CASSLRFTEAFF.

This clone was picked up one time. This chain links TRBV28 with TRBJ2-7; 8 positions agree with TRBD2. V gave up 8 bases and J gave up 5 bases; unmatched junction bases: 8. This CDR3 comprises 13 residues. Germline lookup yields CDR1 MDHEN and CDR2 SYDVKM. CDR3 sequence: CASVLPGGHEQYF. The CDR3, as DNA: TGTGCCAGCGTTCTCCCGGGGGGGCACGAGCAGTACTTC.

This chain joins TRBV18 and TRBJ2-2; possibly TRBD1 for D (5 bases). Germline CDR1 reads KGHSH; CDR2 reads LQKENI. The CDR3 totals 14 residues. V lost 3 bases to trimming and J lost 10 bases, with 15 bases between them. DNA of the CDR3: TGTGCCAGCTCACCGTTAGGACACACCCCGGAGCTGTTTTTT. Protein sequence: CASSPLGHTPELFF.

V gene TRBV18 combines with J gene TRBJ2-2; possibly TRBD2 for D (5 bases). V was clipped by 3 bases and J by 1 base, with 9 bases between them. In germline, CDR1 is KGHSH, CDR2 LQKENI. CDR3 length: 15 residues. CDR3 residues: CASSPRRGNTGELFF. The CDR3 nucleotides are TGTGCCAGCTCACCTCGTCGGGGGAACACCGGGGAGCTGTTTTTT.

The V and J genes are TRBV5-8 and TRBJ1-1; TRBD1 matches 9 bases. The CDR3 is 13 residues long. CDR1 and CDR2 (germline): SGHTS, YDEGEE. The J segment lost 3 bases and the V segment lost 10 bases, leaving 7 bases of the junction unmatched. For the CDR3, the DNA is TGTGCCGCGATACAGGGGGCCTACACTGAAGCTTTCTTT. Protein: CAAIQGAYTEAFF.